This T cell receptor (beta chain) was retrieved from a study of T cell changes during pregnancy in multiple sclerosis. Measured with immunoSEQ multiplex PCR; TCRdb has only the in-frame clones, and not every one. The sample gives tens of thousands of clones, 85% to 90% of which show up once; around 4.3% is in the top ten. CDR3 size: 14 residues. Germline loops: CDR1 SEHNR, CDR2 FQNEAQ (reference sequence). V gave up 5 bases and J gave up 2 bases, with 10 bases separating them. The source is a female donor with multiple sclerosis, enrolled in a pregnancy study. The sequences come from CD8+ T cells from peripheral blood mononuclear cells, collected after pregnancy. The chain carries TRBV7-9 and TRBJ1-5; D perhaps matches TRBD1 (5 bases). This chain's CDR3 is CASSGGDRNQPQHF. The DNA for the CDR3 is TGTGCCAGCAGCGGAGGGGACCGCAATCAGCCCCAGCATTTT.